The 26 T cell receptor beta chains below come from one sample, sequenced in a study of shared clonotypes between healthy human individuals. This table comes from immunoSEQ multiplex PCR, and its TCRdb copy is limited to in-frame clones, with some not included. The sample lists approximately 2,300,000 clones, around 92% occurring once. Input material: naive CD4+ T cells from PBMCs. The subset is: CD45RA+ positively selected. These receptors all come from a man between 18 and 35 years old in good health. Some clones in this sample may be carry-over from other donors' samples.

The chain joins TRBV30 to TRBJ1-1; the D is unclear. Germline loops: CDR1 GTSNPN, CDR2 SVGIG (reference sequence). V lost 2 bases, J lost 1 base, and 17 bases lay in between. The CDR3 length is 16 residues. CDR3 nucleotide sequence: TGTGCCTGGAGTCCCACCCCCCCGACTACGAACACTGAAGCTTTCTTT. It specifies CAWSPTPPTTNTEAFF.

This clone was recorded a few times. The CDR3 protein is CASSLNAGEGYTF. The CDR3 DNA follows: TGTGCCAGCAGTCTGAACGCAGGAGAAGGCTACACCTTC. The gene calls are TRBV4-2 and TRBJ1-2; D remains unclear. The CDR3 totals 13 residues. The ends were cut back, 6 bases at V and 8 bases at J, with 16 bases in the middle. Germline V CDR1 and CDR2: LGHNA, YNFKEQ.

This clone was recorded once. The V call is TRBV9, the J call TRBJ2-7; D may be TRBD1 (6 bases). CDR1 is SGDLS, CDR2 YYNGEE, per germline. V gave up 4 bases and J gave up 0 bases, with 11 bases separating them. The CDR3 runs 14 residues. CDR3 sequence (DNA): TGTGCCAGCAGCCCCCGGACAGTCTCCTACGAGCAGTACTTC. Its translation is CASSPRTVSYEQYF.

The chain links TRBV5-1 to TRBJ1-1, with D perhaps matching TRBD1 (5 bases). The CDR3 sequence is 17 residues long. Trimming left V 0 bases short and J 5 bases short, with 20 bases between. Looked up from germline, CDR1 is SGHRS and CDR2 is YFSETQ. For the CDR3, the DNA is TGCGCCAGCAGCTTGGCCTCCCAGGGAGGGTCTCGAACTGAAGCTTTCTTT. This gives the protein CASSLASQGGSRTEAFF.

The V and J genes are TRBV5-6 and TRBJ1-2; D may be TRBD1 (6 bases). The V end was cut by 8 bases, the J end by 4 bases, with 15 bases between. The CDR3 has 13 residues. CDR1 and CDR2 from the germline V gene are SGHDT and YYEEEE. CDR3 in amino acids: CASRPGHAYGYTF. The CDR3 nucleotides read TGTGCCAGTCGACCGGGACACGCCTATGGCTACACCTTC.

The gene calls are TRBV14 and TRBJ2-1; TRBD2 is a possible D gene (6 bases). The germline V and J ends were trimmed by 3 bases and 6 bases, with 15 bases remaining between them. Germline assignment: CDR1 SGHDN and CDR2 FVKESK. This CDR3 spans 15 amino acids. CDR3: CASSHRLDWGNEQFF. Written as DNA, the CDR3 is TGTGCCAGCAGCCACAGACTAGACTGGGGCAATGAGCAGTTCTTC.

The chain recombines TRBV18 with TRBJ1-2; 7 bases fit TRBD1. Losses at the gene ends were 5 bases for V and 0 bases for J; bases not matched to a gene: 6. The CDR3 loop spans 15 amino acids. Germline V gene sequence: CDR1 KGHSH, CDR2 LQKENI. CDR3 in amino acids: CASSSGQATNYGYTF. Here the CDR3 DNA reads TGTGCCAGCTCATCTGGACAGGCTACTAACTATGGCTACACCTTC. Based on the CDR3 plus reference TRBV18 and TRBJ1-2, the full variable domain is NAGVMQNPRHLVRRRGQEARLRCSPMKGHSHVYWYRQLPEEGLKFMVYLQKENIIDESGMPKERFSAEFPKEGPSILRIQQVVRGDSAAYFCASSSGQATNYGYTFGSGTRLTVV.

In regard to this clone: One end of the junction is discordant with germline, which a read error may explain. This chain connects TRBV7-9 to TRBJ1-2; 7 bases fit TRBD1. The CDR3 spans 11 residues. Germline CDR1 SEHNR, CDR2 FQNEAQ (reference sequence). The CDR3 DNA follows: TGTGCCAGCAGCTTGGGTGGGACAGCAATCTTC. This sequence encodes CASSLGGTAIF. Drawing the rest from reference TRBV7-9 and TRBJ1-2, the complete variable domain is DTGVSQNPRHKITKRGQNVTFRCDPISEHNRLYWYRQTLGQGPEFLTYFQNEAQLEKSRLLSDRFSAERPKGSFSTLEIQRTEQGDSAMYLCASSLGGTAIFGSGTRLTVV.

The gene calls are TRBV19 and TRBJ1-2; perhaps TRBD1 as D (6 bases). The CDR3 covers 15 residues. The V gene lost 6 bases and the J gene lost 4 bases, with 18 bases spanning the gap. The germline gives CDR1 LNHDA, CDR2 SQIVND (reference sequence). CDR3: CASSNSRGLTYGYTF. The CDR3 DNA is TGTGCCAGTAGCAACAGCAGGGGCCTAACCTATGGCTACACCTTC.

The rearrangement joins TRBV6-1 to TRBJ1-2, with TRBD1 matching 10 bases. With V trimmed by 2 bases and J by 3 bases, 6 bases remained unmatched. Looked up from germline, CDR1 is MNHNS and CDR2 is SASEGT. The CDR3 runs to 16 residues. CDR3 DNA: TGTGCCAGCAGTGAACTCCGGGACAGGGGAGACTATGGCTACACCTTC. This sequence encodes CASSELRDRGDYGYTF.

V usage is TRBV30 and J usage is TRBJ1-2, with 7 bases lining up with TRBD1. The CDR3 length is 13 residues. With V trimmed by 1 base and J by 4 bases, 3 bases remained unmatched. The germline CDR1 and CDR2 sequences are GTSNPN and SVGIG (reference sequence). The CDR3, as DNA: TGTGCCTGGAGTGCCGGGACAGCCTATGGCTACACCTTC. It specifies CAWSAGTAYGYTF.

The chain joins TRBV2 to TRBJ2-1; D is uncertain. Germline CDR1 and CDR2: SNHLY and FYNNEI. This CDR3 is built from 14 residues. V lost 6 bases and J lost 6, with 15 bases in between. CDR3 region: CASRPEALINEQFF. CDR3 nucleotide sequence: TGTGCCAGCAGGCCGGAAGCACTGATCAATGAGCAGTTCTTC.

Remarks on this clone: Other DNA sequences in the sample encode the same CDR3. V usage is TRBV7-3 and J usage is TRBJ2-2; no clear D gene. The CDR3 is 14 amino acids. V was cut by 2 bases and J by 2 bases, with 6 bases left in between. The V gene's germline CDR1 is SGHTA and CDR2 FQGTGA. CDR3 sequence (DNA): TGTGCCAGCAGCTTAGGGTCTAACACCGGGGAGCTGTTTTTT. Translation: CASSLGSNTGELFF. Full variable domain (outside the CDR3, taken from reference TRBV7-3 and TRBJ2-2): GAGVSQTPSNKVTEKGKYVELRCDPISGHTALYWYRQSLGQGPEFLIYFQGTGAADDSGLPNDRFFAVRPEGSVSTLKIQRTERGDSAVYLCASSLGSNTGELFFGEGSRLTVL.

The J gene is TRBJ2-2, the V gene TRBV7-9; D ambiguous. Germline CDR1 reads SEHNR; CDR2 reads FQNEAQ (reference sequence). Trimming removed 2 bases from V and 3 bases from J, with 7 bases in between. The CDR3 is made up of 14 amino acids. Written as DNA, the CDR3 is TGTGCCAGCAGCTTAACTGGGGACACCGGGGAGCTGTTTTTT. Protein product: CASSLTGDTGELFF.

About this clone: The sample carries other DNA sequences with the same CDR3. The chain is built from TRBV7-9 and TRBJ1-4; 9 positions match TRBD1. The CDR3 sequence is 14 residues long. The trim removed 1 base at V and 7 bases at J, leaving 1 base unmatched. Germline V lookup: CDR1 SEHNR, CDR2 FQNEAQ (reference sequence). CDR3: CASSLDRGLEKLFF. CDR3 nucleotides: TGTGCCAGCAGCTTAGACAGGGGGCTTGAAAAACTGTTTTTT.

In DNA form, the CDR3 reads TGTGCCAGCAGCTCCGGACAGCTCGGGGTTGGCTACACCTTC. Translation: CASSSGQLGVGYTF. The J gene is TRBJ1-2, the V gene TRBV7-9, with a possible D match to TRBD1 (6 bases). The ends were cut back, 4 bases at V and 7 bases at J, with 16 bases in the middle. Germline V CDR1 and CDR2: SEHNR, FQNEAQ (reference sequence). The CDR3 runs to 14 residues.

The chain joins TRBV30 to TRBJ1-6; no definite D call. This CDR3 has 15 residues. Germline V gene lookup returns CDR1 GTSNPN and CDR2 SVGIG (reference sequence). Trimming took off 2 bases at V and 1 base at J, with 9 bases between the two ends. The CDR3 region has the DNA TGTGCCTGGAGTCGGGGAGGGTCCTATAATTCACCCCTCCACTTT. Translated, it gives CAWSRGGSYNSPLHF.

The chain couples TRBV11-2 to TRBJ2-5, with 8 bases identical to TRBD2. CDR1 is SGHAT and CDR2 is FQNNGV in the germline V gene. The V segment lost 4 bases and the J segment 1 base; nucleotides outside the gene matches: 11. The CDR3 extends over 17 amino acids. CDR3 residues: CASSSLVTSGGQETQYF. DNA for the CDR3: TGTGCCAGCAGCTCTTTGGTAACTAGCGGCGGCCAAGAGACCCAGTACTTC.

This chain's CDR3 is CAWSQQGQRHKETQYF. DNA for the CDR3: TGTGCCTGGAGTCAACAGGGCCAGAGACACAAAGAGACCCAGTACTTC. This rearrangement joins TRBV30 to TRBJ2-5; D perhaps matches TRBD1 (6 bases). Trimming removed 2 bases from V and 3 bases from J, with 19 bases in between. The CDR3 consists of 16 residues. Germline CDR1 and CDR2: GTSNPN and SVGIG (reference sequence).

This sequence joins TRBV5-1 and TRBJ1-1; 7 bases align to TRBD1. In germline, CDR1 is SGHRS, CDR2 YFSETQ. Germline trimming cut 4 bases from V and 2 bases from J; bases unmatched to any gene: 11. This CDR3 has 16 residues. The CDR3 protein is CASSVTPGQLNTEAFF. In DNA, the CDR3 is TGCGCCAGCAGCGTAACCCCGGGACAGCTTAACACTGAAGCTTTCTTT.

CDR3 protein: CASSFSGVEQYF. As DNA, the CDR3 is TGTGCCAGCAGCTTTTCCGGGGTCGAGCAGTACTTC. The chain combines TRBV5-6 with TRBJ2-7, with a possible D match to TRBD2 (5 bases). With 2 bases removed from V and 6 bases from J, the gap between germline ends came to 9 bases. Per the germline V gene, CDR1 is SGHDT and CDR2 is YYEEEE. The CDR3 loop spans 12 amino acids. Combining the CDR3 with reference TRBV5-6 and TRBJ2-7 gives the whole variable domain DAGVTQSPTHLIKTRGQQVTLRCSPKSGHDTVSWYQQALGQGPQFIFQYYEEEERQRGNFPDRFSGHQFPNYSSELNVNALLLGDSALYLCASSFSGVEQYFGPGTRLTVT.

This clone has just a few counts. Other DNA sequences of this sample code for an identical CDR3. V usage is TRBV7-3 and J usage is TRBJ1-1; D gene unclear. Looked up from germline, CDR1 is SGHTA and CDR2 is FQGTGA. CDR3 length: 13 amino acids. V lost 1 base to trimming and J lost 1 base, with 4 bases between them. The CDR3 DNA is TGTGCCAGCAGCTTAAGAGGGAACACTGAAGCTTTCTTT. It encodes CASSLRGNTEAFF.

The genes are TRBV27 and TRBJ2-3; weak D call: TRBD2 (5 bases). V was shortened by 4 bases and J by 0 bases, with 8 bases between the two germline ends. CDR1 and CDR2 from the germline V gene are MNHEY and SMNVEV (reference sequence). The CDR3 contains 14 residues. The CDR3 reads CASSYRESTDTQYF. The CDR3 nucleotides are TGTGCCAGCAGTTATCGGGAAAGCACAGATACGCAGTATTTT.

In the case of this clone: Other DNA sequences of this sample code for an identical CDR3. The chain has TRBV15 and TRBJ2-5; no firm D call. Trimming took off 1 base at V and 5 bases at J, with 8 bases between the two ends. Germline V gene data show CDR1 as LNHNV and CDR2 as YYDKDF (reference sequence). The CDR3 length is 13 residues. This chain's CDR3 is CATSRGGSETQYF. CDR3 sequence (DNA): TGTGCCACCAGCAGAGGAGGCTCGGAGACCCAGTACTTC.

To note about this clone: This CDR3 is also generated by other DNA sequences in the sample. V usage is TRBV5-1 and J usage is TRBJ2-3; D gene ambiguous. This CDR3 contains 12 residues. CDR1 and CDR2 from the germline V gene are SGHRS and YFSETQ. Trimming left V 0 bases short and J 5 bases short, with 4 bases between. The CDR3 DNA reads as TGCGCCAGCAGCTTGGTCGGAGATACGCAGTATTTT. Its translation: CASSLVGDTQYF.

J is TRBJ2-5 and V is TRBV7-7, with 11 bases aligning to TRBD2. Germline trimming cut 5 bases from V and 5 bases from J; bases unmatched to any gene: 4. This CDR3 has 14 residues. In germline, CDR1 is SSHAT, CDR2 FNYEAQ (reference sequence). CDR3 in DNA: TGTGCCAGCAGCAAACTAGCGGGAGCGGAGACCCAGTACTTC. Its translation: CASSKLAGAETQYF.